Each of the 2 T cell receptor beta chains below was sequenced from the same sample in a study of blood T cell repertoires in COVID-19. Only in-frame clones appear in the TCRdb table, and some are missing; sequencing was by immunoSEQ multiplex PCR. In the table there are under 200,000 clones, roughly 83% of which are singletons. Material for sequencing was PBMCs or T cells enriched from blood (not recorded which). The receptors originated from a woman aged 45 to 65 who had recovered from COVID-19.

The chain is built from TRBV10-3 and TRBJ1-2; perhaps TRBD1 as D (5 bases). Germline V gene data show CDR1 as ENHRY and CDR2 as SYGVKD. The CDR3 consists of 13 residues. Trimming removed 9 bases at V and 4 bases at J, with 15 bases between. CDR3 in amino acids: CAIRVGLGYGYTF. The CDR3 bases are TGTGCCATTAGAGTGGGGCTAGGCTATGGCTACACCTTC.

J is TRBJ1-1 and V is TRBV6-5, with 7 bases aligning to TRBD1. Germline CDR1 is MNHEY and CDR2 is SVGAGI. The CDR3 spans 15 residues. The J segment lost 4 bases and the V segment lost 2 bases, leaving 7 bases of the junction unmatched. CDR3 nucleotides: TGTGCCAGCAGTTACCGCGGGACAGCACCCACTGAAGCTTTCTTT. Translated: CASSYRGTAPTEAFF.